This T cell receptor beta chain originates from a study of T cell responses to AZD1222 COVID-19 vaccine. TCRdb's copy holds only in-frame clones and misses some; the assay was immunoSEQ multiplex PCR. This sample has over 90,000 clones, with about 90% found just once. In regard to this clone: Its antigen is still unknown.

The CDR3 consists of 15 residues. Germline CDR1 SGHDN, CDR2 FVKESK. Trimming cost V 4 bases and J 0 bases, with 10 bases left between them. Study-wide results and caveats: A rise in Spike-specific TCR breadth and depth followed two AZD1222 doses.

The material sequenced was peripheral blood, taken on day 0 of AZD1222 vaccination. The source is an adult in good health. The genes are TRBV14 and TRBJ2-1, with a tentative D call TRBD1 (5 bases). Here the CDR3 reads CASSLGQISYNEQFF. CDR3 nucleotide sequence: TGTGCCAGCAGCCTGGGGCAGATCTCCTACAATGAGCAGTTCTTC.